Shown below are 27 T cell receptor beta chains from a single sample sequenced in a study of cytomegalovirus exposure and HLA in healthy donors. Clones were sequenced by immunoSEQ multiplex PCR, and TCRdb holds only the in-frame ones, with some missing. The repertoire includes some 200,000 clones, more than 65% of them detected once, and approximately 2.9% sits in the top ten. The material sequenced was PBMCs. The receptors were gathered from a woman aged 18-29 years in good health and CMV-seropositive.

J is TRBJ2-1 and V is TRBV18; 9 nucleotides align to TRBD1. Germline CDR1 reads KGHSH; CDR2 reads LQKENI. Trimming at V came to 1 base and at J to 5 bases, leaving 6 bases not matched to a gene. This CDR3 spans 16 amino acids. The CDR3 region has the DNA TGTGCCAGCTCACCACGAACGGGACAGGGAGACAATGAGCAGTTCTTC. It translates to CASSPRTGQGDNEQFF.

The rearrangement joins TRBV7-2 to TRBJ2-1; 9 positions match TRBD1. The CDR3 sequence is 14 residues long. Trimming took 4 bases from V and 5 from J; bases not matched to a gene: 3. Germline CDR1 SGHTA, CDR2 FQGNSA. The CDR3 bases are TGTGCCAGCAGCTCCGGACAGGGGAACAATGAGCAGTTCTTC. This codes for CASSSGQGNNEQFF.

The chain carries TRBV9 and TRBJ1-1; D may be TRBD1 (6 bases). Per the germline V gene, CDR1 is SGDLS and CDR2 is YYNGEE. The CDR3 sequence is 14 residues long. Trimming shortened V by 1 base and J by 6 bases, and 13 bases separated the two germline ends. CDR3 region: CASSVTFSGAEAFF. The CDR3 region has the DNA TGTGCCAGCAGCGTAACTTTTTCAGGGGCTGAAGCTTTCTTT.

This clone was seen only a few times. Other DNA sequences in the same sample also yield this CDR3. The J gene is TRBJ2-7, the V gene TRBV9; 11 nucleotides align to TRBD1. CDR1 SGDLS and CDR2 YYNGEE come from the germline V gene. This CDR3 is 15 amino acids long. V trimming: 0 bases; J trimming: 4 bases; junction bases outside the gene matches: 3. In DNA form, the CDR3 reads TGTGCCAGCAGCGTAGAAGGGACAGGGGGTTACGAGCAGTACTTC. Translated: CASSVEGTGGYEQYF.

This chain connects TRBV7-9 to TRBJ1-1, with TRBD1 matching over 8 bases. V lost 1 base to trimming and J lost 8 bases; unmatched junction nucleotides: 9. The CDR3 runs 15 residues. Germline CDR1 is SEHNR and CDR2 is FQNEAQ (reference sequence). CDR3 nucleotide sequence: TGTGCCAGCAGCTTAGGAGGCGTGGGACAGGAGGAAGCTTTCTTT. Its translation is CASSLGGVGQEEAFF.

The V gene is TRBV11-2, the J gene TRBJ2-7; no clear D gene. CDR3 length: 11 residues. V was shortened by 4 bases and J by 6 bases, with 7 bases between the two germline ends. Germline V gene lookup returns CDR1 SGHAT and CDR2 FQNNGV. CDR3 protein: CASSSQVEQYF. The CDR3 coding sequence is TGTGCCAGCAGCTCACAAGTCGAGCAGTACTTC.

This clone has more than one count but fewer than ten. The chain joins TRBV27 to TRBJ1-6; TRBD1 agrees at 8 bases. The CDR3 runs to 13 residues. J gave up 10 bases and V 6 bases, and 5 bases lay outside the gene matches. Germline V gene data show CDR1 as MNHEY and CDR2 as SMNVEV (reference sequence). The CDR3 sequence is CASRSQGASPLHF. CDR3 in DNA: TGTGCCAGCAGGAGCCAGGGGGCATCACCCCTCCACTTT.

CDR3 coding DNA: TGTGCCAGCAGCCCCCTCCTTTTGCCCGGTAAAGCTTTCTTT. Its translation is CASSPLLLPGKAFF. The chain is built from TRBV13 and TRBJ1-1; D not certain. CDR1 is PRHDT, CDR2 FYEKMQ, per germline (reference sequence). With 5 bases removed from V and 9 bases from J, the gap between germline ends came to 19 bases. The CDR3 length is 14 residues.

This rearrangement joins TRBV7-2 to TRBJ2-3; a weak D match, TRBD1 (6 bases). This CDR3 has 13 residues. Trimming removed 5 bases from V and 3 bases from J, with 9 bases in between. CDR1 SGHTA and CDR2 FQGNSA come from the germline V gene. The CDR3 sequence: CASSNGQTDTQYF. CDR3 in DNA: TGTGCCAGCAGCAACGGACAGACAGATACGCAGTATTTT.

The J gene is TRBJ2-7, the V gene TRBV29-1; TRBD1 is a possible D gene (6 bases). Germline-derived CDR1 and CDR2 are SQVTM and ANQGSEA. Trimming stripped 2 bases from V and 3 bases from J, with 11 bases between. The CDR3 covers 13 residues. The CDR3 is CSVEQGRDYEQYF. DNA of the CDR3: TGCAGCGTTGAACAGGGGAGAGACTACGAGCAGTACTTC.

For the CDR3, the DNA is TGTGCCAGCAGCTTGTTGAGGGCCAGGCGGGTAGCTGGCTCCTACGAGCAGTACTTC. As protein: CASSLLRARRVAGSYEQYF. V usage is TRBV7-9 and J usage is TRBJ2-7, with TRBD2 as a possible D gene (5 bases). Germline V gives CDR1 SEHNR, CDR2 FQNEAQ (reference sequence). CDR3 length: 19 amino acids. Trimming stripped 3 bases from V and 0 bases from J, with 24 bases between.

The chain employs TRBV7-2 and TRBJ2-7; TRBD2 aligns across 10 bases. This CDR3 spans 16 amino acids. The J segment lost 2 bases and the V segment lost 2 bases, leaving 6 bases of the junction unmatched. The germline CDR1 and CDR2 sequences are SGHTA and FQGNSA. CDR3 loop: CASSLSASGGAYEQYF. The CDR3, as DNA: TGTGCCAGCAGCTTAAGTGCTAGCGGGGGAGCCTACGAGCAGTACTTC. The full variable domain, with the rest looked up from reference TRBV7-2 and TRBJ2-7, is GAGVSQSPSNKVTEKGKDVELRCDPISGHTALYWYRQSLGQGLEFLIYFQGNSAPDKSGLPSDRFSAERTGGSVSTLTIQRTQQEDSAVYLCASSLSASGGAYEQYFGPGTRLTVT.

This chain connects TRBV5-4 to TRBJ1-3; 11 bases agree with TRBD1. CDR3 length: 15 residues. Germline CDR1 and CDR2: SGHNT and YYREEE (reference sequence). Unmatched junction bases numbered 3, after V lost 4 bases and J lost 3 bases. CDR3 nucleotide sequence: TGTGCCAGCAGCCGGGACAGGGGGTATGGAAACACCATATATTTT. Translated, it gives CASSRDRGYGNTIYF.

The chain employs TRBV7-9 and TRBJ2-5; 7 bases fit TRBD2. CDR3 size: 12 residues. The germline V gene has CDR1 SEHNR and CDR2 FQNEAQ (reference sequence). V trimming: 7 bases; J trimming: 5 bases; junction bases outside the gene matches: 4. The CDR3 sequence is CASKSGGETQYF. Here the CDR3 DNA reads TGTGCCAGCAAGTCGGGGGGTGAGACCCAGTACTTC.

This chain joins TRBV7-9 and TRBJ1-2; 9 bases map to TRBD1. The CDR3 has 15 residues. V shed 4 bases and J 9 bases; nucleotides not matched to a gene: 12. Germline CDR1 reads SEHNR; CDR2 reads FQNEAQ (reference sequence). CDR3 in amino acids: CASSYRQGVVISYTF. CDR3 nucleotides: TGTGCCAGCAGCTATCGACAGGGGGTAGTCATCAGCTACACCTTC.

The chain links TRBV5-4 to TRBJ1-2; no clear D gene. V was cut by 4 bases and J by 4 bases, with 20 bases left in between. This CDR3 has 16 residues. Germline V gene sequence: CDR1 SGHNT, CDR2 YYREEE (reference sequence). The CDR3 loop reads CASSPGGLRSIYGYTF. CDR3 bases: TGTGCCAGCAGCCCTGGCGGGTTGAGATCGATCTATGGCTACACCTTC.

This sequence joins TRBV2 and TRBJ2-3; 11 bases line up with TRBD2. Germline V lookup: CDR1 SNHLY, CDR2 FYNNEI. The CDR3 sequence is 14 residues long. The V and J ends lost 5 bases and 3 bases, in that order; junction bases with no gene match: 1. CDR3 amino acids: CASSIAGGTDTQYF. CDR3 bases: TGTGCCAGCAGTATAGCGGGGGGGACAGATACGCAGTATTTT. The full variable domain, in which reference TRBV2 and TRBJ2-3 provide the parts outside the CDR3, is EPEVTQTPSHQVTQMGQEVILRCVPISNHLYFYWYRQILGQKVEFLVSFYNNEISEKSEIFDDQFSVERPDGSNFTLKIRSTKLEDSAMYFCASSIAGGTDTQYFGPGTRLTVL.

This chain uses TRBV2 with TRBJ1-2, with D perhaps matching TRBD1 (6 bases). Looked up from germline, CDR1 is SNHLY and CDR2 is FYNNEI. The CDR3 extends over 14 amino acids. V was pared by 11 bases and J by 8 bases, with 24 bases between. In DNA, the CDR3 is TGTGCCGTGGGGGGGCGCTCGGGAAGGGAAGGCTACACCTTC. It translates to CAVGGRSGREGYTF. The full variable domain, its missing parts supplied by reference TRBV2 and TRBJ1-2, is EPEVTQTPSHQVTQMGQEVILRCVPISNHLYFYWYRQILGQKVEFLVSFYNNEISEKSEIFDDQFSVERPDGSNFTLKIRSTKLEDSAMYFCAVGGRSGREGYTFGSGTRLTVV.

The CDR3 DNA reads TGTGCCAGCAGTACGACAGGGGGCGCCTCCTACGAGCAGTACTTC. It codes for CASSTTGGASYEQYF. The rearrangement links TRBV6-5 to TRBJ2-7; TRBD1 matches 10 bases. The J segment lost 0 bases and the V segment lost 5 bases, leaving 4 bases of the junction unmatched. The germline V gene encodes CDR1 MNHEY and CDR2 SVGAGI. The length of the CDR3 is 15 residues.

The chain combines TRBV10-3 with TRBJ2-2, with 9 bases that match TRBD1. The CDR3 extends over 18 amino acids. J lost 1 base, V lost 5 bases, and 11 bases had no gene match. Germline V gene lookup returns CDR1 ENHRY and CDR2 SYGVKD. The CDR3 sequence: CAISNKAPGQGNTGELFF. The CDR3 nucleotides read TGTGCCATCAGTAATAAAGCCCCGGGACAGGGGAACACCGGGGAGCTGTTTTTT.

For the CDR3, the DNA is TGTGCCAGTAGGACAGGGTCGGGAATTAATGAAAAACTGTTTTTT. This gives the protein CASRTGSGINEKLFF. The V gene is TRBV19, the J gene TRBJ1-4; 7 nucleotides align to TRBD1. The CDR3 is 15 amino acids. Per germline, CDR1 LNHDA and CDR2 SQIVND (reference sequence). V was pared by 6 bases and J by 4 bases, with 8 bases of the junction left unmatched.

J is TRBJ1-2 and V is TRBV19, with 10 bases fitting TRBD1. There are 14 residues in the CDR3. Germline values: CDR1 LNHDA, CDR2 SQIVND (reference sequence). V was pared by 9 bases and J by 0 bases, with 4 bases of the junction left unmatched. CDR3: CASRQGASNYGYTF. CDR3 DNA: TGTGCCAGCCGACAGGGGGCTTCTAACTATGGCTACACCTTC.

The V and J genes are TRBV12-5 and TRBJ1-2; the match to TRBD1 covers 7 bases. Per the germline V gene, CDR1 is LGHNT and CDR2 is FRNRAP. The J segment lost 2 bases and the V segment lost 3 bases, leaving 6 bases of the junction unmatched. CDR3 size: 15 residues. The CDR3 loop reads CASGFSSGQNYGYTF. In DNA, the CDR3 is TGTGCTAGTGGTTTTTCTTCGGGACAGAACTATGGCTACACCTTC.

The CDR3 nucleotides are TGCGCCAGCAGGGCGACAGGGCCCCATGGCTACACCTTC. It translates to CASRATGPHGYTF. The genes are TRBV5-1 and TRBJ1-2, with 7 bases identical to TRBD1. This CDR3 comprises 13 residues. The germline V gene encodes CDR1 SGHRS and CDR2 YFSETQ. The J segment lost 6 bases and the V segment lost 5 bases, leaving 7 bases of the junction unmatched.

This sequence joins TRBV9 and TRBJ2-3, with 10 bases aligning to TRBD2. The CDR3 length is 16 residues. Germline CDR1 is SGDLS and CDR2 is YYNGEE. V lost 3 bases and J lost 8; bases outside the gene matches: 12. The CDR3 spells CASSAERGGREGTQYF. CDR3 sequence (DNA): TGTGCCAGCAGCGCAGAGCGGGGGGGCCGGGAAGGTACGCAGTATTTT.

The CDR3 region has the DNA TGTGCCAGCAGTCGAACACGACAGGGCTTCACTCAGCCCCAGCATTTT. Its translation is CASSRTRQGFTQPQHF. The rearrangement uses TRBV6-6 and TRBJ1-5, with 7 bases aligning to TRBD1. The V segment lost 5 bases and the J segment 6 bases; nucleotides outside the gene matches: 13. The CDR3 consists of 16 residues. The V gene's germline CDR1 is MNHNY and CDR2 SVGAGI (reference sequence).

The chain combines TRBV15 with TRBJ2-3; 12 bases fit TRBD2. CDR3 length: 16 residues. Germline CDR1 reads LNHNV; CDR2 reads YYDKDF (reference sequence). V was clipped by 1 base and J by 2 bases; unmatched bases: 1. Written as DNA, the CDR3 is TGTGCCACCAGCAGAGGGACTAGCGGGGCCACAGATACGCAGTATTTT. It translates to CATSRGTSGATDTQYF.